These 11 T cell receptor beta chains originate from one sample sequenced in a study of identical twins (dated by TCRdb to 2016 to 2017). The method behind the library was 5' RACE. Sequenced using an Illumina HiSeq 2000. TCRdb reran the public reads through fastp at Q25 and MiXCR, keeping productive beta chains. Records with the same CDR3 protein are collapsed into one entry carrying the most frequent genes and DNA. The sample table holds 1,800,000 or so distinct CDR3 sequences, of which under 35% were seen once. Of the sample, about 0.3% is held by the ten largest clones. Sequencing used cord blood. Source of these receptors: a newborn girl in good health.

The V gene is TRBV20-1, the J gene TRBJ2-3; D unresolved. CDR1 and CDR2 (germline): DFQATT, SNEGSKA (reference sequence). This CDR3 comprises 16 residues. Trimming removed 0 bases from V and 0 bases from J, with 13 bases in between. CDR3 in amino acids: CSARESWQASTDTQYF. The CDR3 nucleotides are TGCAGTGCTAGAGAGAGCTGGCAGGCTAGCACAGATACGCAGTATTTT.

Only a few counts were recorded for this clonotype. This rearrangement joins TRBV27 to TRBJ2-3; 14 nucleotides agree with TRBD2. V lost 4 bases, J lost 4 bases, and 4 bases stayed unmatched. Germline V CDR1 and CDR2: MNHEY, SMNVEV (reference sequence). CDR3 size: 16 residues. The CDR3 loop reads CASSSGLAGGADTQYF. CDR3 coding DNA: TGTGCCAGCAGTTCCGGACTAGCGGGAGGAGCAGATACGCAGTATTTT.

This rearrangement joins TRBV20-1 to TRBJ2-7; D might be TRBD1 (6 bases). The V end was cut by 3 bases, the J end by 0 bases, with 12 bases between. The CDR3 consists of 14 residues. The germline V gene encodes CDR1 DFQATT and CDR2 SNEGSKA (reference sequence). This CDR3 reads CSASPQGPSYEQYF. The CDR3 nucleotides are TGCAGTGCTAGTCCACAGGGCCCCTCCTACGAGCAGTACTTC.

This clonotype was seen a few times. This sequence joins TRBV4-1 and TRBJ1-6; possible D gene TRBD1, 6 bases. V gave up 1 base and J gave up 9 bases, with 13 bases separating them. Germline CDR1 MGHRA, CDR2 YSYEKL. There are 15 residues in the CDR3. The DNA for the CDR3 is TGCGCCAGCAGCCAAGCACAGGGAATTGTTTCACCCCTCCACTTT. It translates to CASSQAQGIVSPLHF.

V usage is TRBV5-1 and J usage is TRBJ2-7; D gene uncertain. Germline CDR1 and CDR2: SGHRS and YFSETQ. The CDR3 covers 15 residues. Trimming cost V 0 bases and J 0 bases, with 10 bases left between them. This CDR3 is CASSLVIDNSYEQYF. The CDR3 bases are TGCGCCAGCAGCTTGGTAATCGACAACTCCTACGAGCAGTACTTC.

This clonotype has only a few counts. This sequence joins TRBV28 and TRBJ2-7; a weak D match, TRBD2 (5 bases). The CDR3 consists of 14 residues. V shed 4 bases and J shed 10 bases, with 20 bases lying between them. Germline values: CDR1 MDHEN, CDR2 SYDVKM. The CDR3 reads CASSSAEGRRAQYF. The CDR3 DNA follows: TGTGCCAGCAGTTCCGCCGAGGGCCGACGGGCCCAGTACTTC.

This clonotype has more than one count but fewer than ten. CDR3 sequence reads: CSARESATNEKLFF. As DNA, the CDR3 is TGCAGTGCTAGAGAGTCTGCAACTAATGAAAAACTGTTTTTT. The genes are TRBV20-1 and TRBJ1-4; D gene uncertain. Trimming took off 0 bases at V and 0 bases at J, with 5 bases between the two ends. Germline-derived CDR1 and CDR2 are DFQATT and SNEGSKA (reference sequence). This CDR3 has 14 amino acids.

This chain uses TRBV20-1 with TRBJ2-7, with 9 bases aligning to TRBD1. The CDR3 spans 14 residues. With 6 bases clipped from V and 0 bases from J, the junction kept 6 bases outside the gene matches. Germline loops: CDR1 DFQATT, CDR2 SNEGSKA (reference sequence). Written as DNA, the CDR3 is TGCAGTGCGTCCCCGGGACAGGGCTCCTACGAGCAGTACTTC. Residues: CSASPGQGSYEQYF.

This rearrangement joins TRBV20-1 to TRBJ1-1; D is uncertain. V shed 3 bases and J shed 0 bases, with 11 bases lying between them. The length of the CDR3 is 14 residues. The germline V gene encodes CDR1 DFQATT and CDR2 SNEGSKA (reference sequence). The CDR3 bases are TGCAGTGCTAGGGACGGAAGGCTGAACACTGAAGCTTTCTTT. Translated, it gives CSARDGRLNTEAFF.

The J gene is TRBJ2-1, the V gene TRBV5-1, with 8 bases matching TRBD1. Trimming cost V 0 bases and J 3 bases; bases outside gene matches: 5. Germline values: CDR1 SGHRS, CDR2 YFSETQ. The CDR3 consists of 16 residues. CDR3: CASSLETGVLYNEQFF. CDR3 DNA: TGCGCCAGCAGCTTGGAGACAGGGGTACTCTACAATGAGCAGTTCTTC.

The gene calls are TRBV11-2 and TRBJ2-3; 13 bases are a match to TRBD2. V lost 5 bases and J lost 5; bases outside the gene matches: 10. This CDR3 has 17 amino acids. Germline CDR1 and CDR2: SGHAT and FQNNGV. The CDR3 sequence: CASSLYGLAGAGDTQYF. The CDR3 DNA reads TGTGCCAGCAGCCTGTACGGACTAGCGGGAGCGGGAGATACGCAGTATTTT. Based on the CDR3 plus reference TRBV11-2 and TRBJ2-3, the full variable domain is EAGVAQSPRYKIIEKRQSVAFWCNPISGHATLYWYQQILGQGPKLLIQFQNNGVVDDSQLPKDRFSAERLKGVDSTLKIQPAKLEDSAVYLCASSLYGLAGAGDTQYFGPGTRLTVL.